This TCR beta chain originates from a study of identical twins. Germline values: CDR1 SGHNT, CDR2 YYREEE (reference sequence). Trimming removed 4 bases from V and 6 bases from J, with 18 bases in between. This CDR3 comprises 15 residues. TCRdb ran MiXCR on the 5' RACE reads and lists one entry per CDR3 protein. The table lists 260,000 or so distinct CDR3 sequences, approximately 6.8% of them singletons. This same sample was also taken into another study, of yellow fever vaccine responses in identical twins.

The sequencing sample was made of CD8+ T cells sorted from blood. The TCR originated in a woman aged 18-29 years in good health. The gene calls are TRBV5-4 and TRBJ2-3, with D tentatively TRBD2 (6 bases). DNA for the CDR3: TGTGCCAGCAGCATGACTAGTTCTGTTTTGGATACGCAGTATTTT. Translating it yields CASSMTSSVLDTQYF.